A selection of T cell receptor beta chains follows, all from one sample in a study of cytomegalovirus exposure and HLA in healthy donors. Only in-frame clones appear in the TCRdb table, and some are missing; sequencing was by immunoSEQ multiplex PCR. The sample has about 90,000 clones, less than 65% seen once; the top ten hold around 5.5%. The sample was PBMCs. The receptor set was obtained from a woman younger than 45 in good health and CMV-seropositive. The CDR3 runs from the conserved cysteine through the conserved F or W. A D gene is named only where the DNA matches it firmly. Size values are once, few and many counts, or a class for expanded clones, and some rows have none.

cdr3_nt: TGTGCCAGCAGTTGGGCAGGAGGCTACACCTTC; cdr3_aa: CASSWAGGYTF; v_call: TRBV28; j_call: TRBJ1-2; d_call: .; clone_size: .
cdr3_nt: TGCGCCAGCAGGCTAGACGGTGTATCAGCGTCCCAGCATTTT; cdr3_aa: CASRLDGVSASQHF; v_call: TRBV5-1; j_call: TRBJ1-5; d_call: .; clone_size: few
cdr3_nt: TGTGCCAGCAGCCCAGGCTTGAACACTGAAGCTTTCTTT; cdr3_aa: CASSPGLNTEAFF; v_call: TRBV5-4; j_call: TRBJ1-1; d_call: .; clone_size: .
cdr3_nt: TGCGCCAGCAGCCACCAAGTGAGACAGGGCCAAAACTATGGCTACACCTTC; cdr3_aa: CASSHQVRQGQNYGYTF; v_call: TRBV4-1; j_call: TRBJ1-2; d_call: TRBD1; clone_size: few
cdr3_nt: TGTGCCATCAGTGAGTCCGAAGGGGCGTCCTATAATTCACCCCTCCACTTT; cdr3_aa: CAISESEGASYNSPLHF; v_call: TRBV10-3; j_call: TRBJ1-6; d_call: .; clone_size: .
cdr3_nt: TGTGCCATCAGTGACCCGACAGGGGAGGACACTGAAGCTTTCTTT; cdr3_aa: CAISDPTGEDTEAFF; v_call: TRBV10-3; j_call: TRBJ1-1; d_call: TRBD1; clone_size: .
cdr3_nt: TGCGCCAGCAGCCAATACCCGGGACATGGCGAAGCTGAAGCTTTCTTT; cdr3_aa: CASSQYPGHGEAEAFF; v_call: TRBV4-3; j_call: TRBJ1-1; d_call: .; clone_size: .
cdr3_nt: TGTGCCAGCAGCCCCCCCTCCGGGGAGCTGTTTTTT; cdr3_aa: CASSPPSGELFF; v_call: TRBV7-9; j_call: TRBJ2-2; d_call: .; clone_size: .
cdr3_nt: TGTGCCAGCTCACCACCGGGACTAGCGGGCTACGAGCAGTACTTC; cdr3_aa: CASSPPGLAGYEQYF; v_call: TRBV18; j_call: TRBJ2-7; d_call: TRBD2; clone_size: .
cdr3_nt: TGTGCCAGCAGCTTAAGGACTGGCCAAGAGACCCAGTACTTC; cdr3_aa: CASSLRTGQETQYF; v_call: TRBV11-2; j_call: TRBJ2-5; d_call: .; clone_size: .
cdr3_nt: TGTGCCAGCAGTGAAAGGGGGATGGCGTACGAGCAGTACTTC; cdr3_aa: CASSERGMAYEQYF; v_call: TRBV6-1; j_call: TRBJ2-7; d_call: .; clone_size: .
cdr3_nt: TGTGCCAGCAGCTATACGAGCGGGGGAACCTACGAGCAGTACTTC; cdr3_aa: CASSYTSGGTYEQYF; v_call: TRBV7-2; j_call: TRBJ2-7; d_call: TRBD2; clone_size: .
cdr3_nt: TGTGCCAGCAGTTGGGGGGGCTCTGGAAACACCATATATTTT; cdr3_aa: CASSWGGSGNTIYF; v_call: TRBV5-6; j_call: TRBJ1-3; d_call: .; clone_size: .
cdr3_nt: TGTGCCAGCAGCTTAGGCGGTACGGGGGGGAGGGGTGAGCAGTTCTTC; cdr3_aa: CASSLGGTGGRGEQFF; v_call: TRBV7-2; j_call: TRBJ2-1; d_call: TRBD2; clone_size: .
cdr3_nt: TGTGCCAGCAGCGTTAGCTGGATCTCCTACGAGCAGTACTTC; cdr3_aa: CASSVSWISYEQYF; v_call: TRBV9; j_call: TRBJ2-7; d_call: .; clone_size: few
cdr3_nt: TGTGCCAGCAGCTTAGGGGGCAGGGGAAGAACTAATGAAAAACTGTTTTTT; cdr3_aa: CASSLGGRGRTNEKLFF; v_call: TRBV7-9; j_call: TRBJ1-4; d_call: .; clone_size: .
cdr3_nt: TGTGCCAGCAGCCGGGACATCTATAATTCACCCCTCCACTTT; cdr3_aa: CASSRDIYNSPLHF; v_call: TRBV7-8; j_call: TRBJ1-6; d_call: .; clone_size: .
cdr3_nt: TGCAGCGTTGGCCTGACAGTGTATAATGAAAAACTGTTTTTT; cdr3_aa: CSVGLTVYNEKLFF; v_call: TRBV29-1; j_call: TRBJ1-4; d_call: .; clone_size: .
cdr3_nt: TGTGCCAGCTCACCCTGGGGTAGCGGGGAAGACTACGAGCAGTACTTC; cdr3_aa: CASSPWGSGEDYEQYF; v_call: TRBV18; j_call: TRBJ2-7; d_call: TRBD2; clone_size: .
cdr3_nt: TGTGCCAGCAGCCTCGGGACGGGAGACACTGAAGCTTTCTTT; cdr3_aa: CASSLGTGDTEAFF; v_call: TRBV6-1; j_call: TRBJ1-1; d_call: .; clone_size: few
cdr3_nt: TGCGCCAGCAGCTATAGTTTCCTTGGTCGGGGGACTGAAGCTTTCTTT; cdr3_aa: CASSYSFLGRGTEAFF; v_call: TRBV5-1; j_call: TRBJ1-1; d_call: .; clone_size: few
cdr3_nt: TGTGCCAGCAGTTACGGGACAGGGAGCTCCTACGAGCAGTACTTC; cdr3_aa: CASSYGTGSSYEQYF; v_call: TRBV6-5; j_call: TRBJ2-7; d_call: TRBD1; clone_size: .
cdr3_nt: TGTGCCAGTACCAGCTGGGACAGGGACTATGGCTACACCTTC; cdr3_aa: CASTSWDRDYGYTF; v_call: TRBV19; j_call: TRBJ1-2; d_call: TRBD1; clone_size: .
cdr3_nt: TGTGCCAGCAGTGGCGGCTCCTACAATGAGCAGTTCTTC; cdr3_aa: CASSGGSYNEQFF; v_call: TRBV25-1; j_call: TRBJ2-1; d_call: .; clone_size: few
cdr3_nt: TGTGCCAGCAGCCCCCCCTCTAGCGGCTACACCTTC; cdr3_aa: CASSPPSSGYTF; v_call: TRBV7-2; j_call: TRBJ1-2; d_call: .; clone_size: .
cdr3_nt: TGTGCCTGGAGTCGGGCAGGGGATGAAAAACTGTTTTTT; cdr3_aa: CAWSRAGDEKLFF; v_call: TRBV30; j_call: TRBJ1-4; d_call: .; clone_size: few
cdr3_nt: TGTGCCAGCAGCTTAGCCGACAGCGAGCAGTACTTC; cdr3_aa: CASSLADSEQYF; v_call: TRBV11-2; j_call: TRBJ2-7; d_call: .; clone_size: .